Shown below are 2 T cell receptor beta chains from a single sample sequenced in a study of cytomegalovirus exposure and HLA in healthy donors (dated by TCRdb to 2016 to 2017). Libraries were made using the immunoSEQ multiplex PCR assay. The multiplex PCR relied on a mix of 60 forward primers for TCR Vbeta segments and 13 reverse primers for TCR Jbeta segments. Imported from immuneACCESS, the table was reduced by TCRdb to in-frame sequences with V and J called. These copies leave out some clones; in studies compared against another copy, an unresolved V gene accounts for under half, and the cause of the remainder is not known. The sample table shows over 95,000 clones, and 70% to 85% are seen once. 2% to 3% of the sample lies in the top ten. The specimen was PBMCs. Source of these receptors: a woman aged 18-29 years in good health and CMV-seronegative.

CDR3: CASSLARTGWETQYF. CDR3 nucleotides: TGTGCCAGCAGCTTAGCCCGGACAGGGTGGGAGACCCAGTACTTC. J is TRBJ2-5 and V is TRBV7-8; 8 bases fit TRBD1. CDR1 is SGHVS and CDR2 is FQNEAQ in the germline V gene. The CDR3 covers 15 residues. V lost 0 bases to trimming and J lost 5 bases; unmatched junction nucleotides: 5.

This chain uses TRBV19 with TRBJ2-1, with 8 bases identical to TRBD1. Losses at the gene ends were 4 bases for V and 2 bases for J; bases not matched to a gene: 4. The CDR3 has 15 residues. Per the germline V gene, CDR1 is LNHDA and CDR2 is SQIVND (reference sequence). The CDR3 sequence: CASSTPGQAYNEQFF. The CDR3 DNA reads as TGTGCCAGTAGTACCCCGGGACAGGCCTACAATGAGCAGTTCTTC.